One and the same sample provided the 24 T cell receptor beta chains below, sequenced in a study of blood T cell repertoires in COVID-19. The assay was immunoSEQ multiplex PCR, and TCRdb's table has in-frame clones only and misses some. The sample holds about 100,000 clones; about 86% are singletons and the top ten take roughly 1.7%. The sample consisted of peripheral blood. These TCRs come from a man older than 75 with acute or convalescent COVID-19.

This clone was recorded a few times. The chain recombines TRBV6-1 with TRBJ2-7; TRBD2 agrees at 11 bases. In germline, CDR1 is MNHNS, CDR2 SASEGT. The CDR3 consists of 16 residues. The ends lost 4 bases at V and 5 bases at J; junction bases unmatched: 10. CDR3 protein: CASSGLIAGGRDEQYF. For the CDR3, the DNA is TGTGCCAGCAGTGGCCTAATAGCGGGAGGGCGTGACGAGCAGTACTTC.

The J gene is TRBJ2-7, the V gene TRBV6-1; 7 bases line up with TRBD2. This CDR3 has 16 amino acids. V shed 4 bases and J 1 base; nucleotides not matched to a gene: 10. Germline V lookup: CDR1 MNHNS, CDR2 SASEGT. The CDR3 DNA sequence: TGTGCCAGCAGTGGGGGGTTGGCGGGAGTTTCCTACGAGCAGTACTTC. This sequence encodes CASSGGLAGVSYEQYF.

The chain uses TRBV6-5 and TRBJ1-4; 10 bases line up with TRBD1. The germline V gene encodes CDR1 MNHEY and CDR2 SVGAGI. The ends lost 6 bases at V and 7 bases at J; junction bases unmatched: 5. There are 14 residues in the CDR3. CDR3 protein: CASSRTGGSEKLFF. CDR3 nucleotides: TGTGCCAGCAGCAGGACAGGGGGAAGTGAAAAACTGTTTTTT.

This clone was counted once. In DNA form, the CDR3 reads TGCGCCAGCAGCTTGGCCCCAGGGGAGTACAATCAAAAACTGTTTTTT. It specifies CASSLAPGEYNQKLFF. The chain links TRBV5-1 to TRBJ1-4, with a possible D match to TRBD1 (6 bases). Deletions cut 0 bases from V and 9 bases from J, with 18 bases between. Germline values: CDR1 SGHRS, CDR2 YFSETQ. This CDR3 has 16 residues.

The chain uses TRBV6-2 or TRBV6-3 and TRBJ2-7; D gene ambiguous. CDR3 length: 16 amino acids. Germline assignment: CDR1 MNHEY and CDR2 SVGEGT. V dropped 5 bases and J dropped 7 bases, with 24 bases sitting between them. The CDR3 DNA sequence: TGTGCCAGCAGTGCCAAATTTGGGTCGCGTGAGGAGGAGCAGTACTTC. This encodes CASSAKFGSREEEQYF.

The chain is built from TRBV5-4 and TRBJ2-1, with TRBD2 identical over 7 bases. This CDR3 has 15 residues. Germline V gene sequence: CDR1 SGHNT, CDR2 YYREEE (reference sequence). V lost 1 base, J lost 6 bases, and 7 bases stayed unmatched. DNA for the CDR3: TGTGCCAGCAGCTTGAGACTAGCAGAGAGCAATGAGCAGTTCTTC. It translates to CASSLRLAESNEQFF.

The genes are TRBV19 and TRBJ1-3, with D perhaps matching TRBD1 (5 bases). CDR3 length: 14 residues. The V end was cut by 3 bases, the J end by 6 bases, with 12 bases between. Looked up from germline, CDR1 is LNHDA and CDR2 is SQIVND (reference sequence). The CDR3 nucleotides read TGTGCCAGTAGTATCGGGTGGACACAAAACACCATATATTTT. Translated, it gives CASSIGWTQNTIYF.

The sample holds one count of this clone. The CDR3 sequence: CAWSGVATGNTIYF. The DNA of the CDR3 is TGTGCCTGGAGTGGAGTAGCAACTGGAAACACCATATATTTT. The chain has TRBV30 and TRBJ1-3; D is ambiguous. Germline V gene data show CDR1 as GTSNPN and CDR2 as SVGIG (reference sequence). Trimming removed 1 base at V and 2 bases at J, with 9 bases between. The CDR3 runs to 14 residues.

This clone was seen just once. This rearrangement joins TRBV5-1 to TRBJ2-3; 13 bases line up with TRBD2. The ends lost 4 bases at V and 3 bases at J; junction bases unmatched: 2. Germline CDR1 is SGHRS and CDR2 is YFSETQ. This CDR3 spans 15 amino acids. The CDR3 protein is CASSLGLAGTDTQYF. The DNA of the CDR3 is TGCGCCAGCAGCCTGGGACTAGCGGGAACAGATACGCAGTATTTT.

The J gene is TRBJ2-7, the V gene TRBV5-4; D is possibly TRBD1 (6 bases). The V end lost 5 bases, the J end lost 2 bases, and 11 bases lay between the germline ends. The CDR3 totals 13 residues. Germline V gene sequence: CDR1 SGHNT, CDR2 YYREEE (reference sequence). This chain's CDR3 is CASREPGAYEQYF. DNA of the CDR3: TGTGCCAGCAGGGAGCCAGGGGCCTACGAGCAGTACTTC.

The rearrangement uses TRBV30 and TRBJ2-7, with 11 bases identical to TRBD1. The junction had 13 bases not matched to a gene; V was cut back by 2 bases and J by 4 bases. Germline CDR1 GTSNPN, CDR2 SVGIG (reference sequence). The CDR3 covers 17 residues. This CDR3 reads CAWSIPWTGGNLYEQYF. DNA for the CDR3: TGTGCCTGGAGTATCCCTTGGACAGGGGGCAATTTGTACGAGCAGTACTTC. The whole variable domain, filled in from reference TRBV30 and TRBJ2-7, reads SQTIHQWPATLVQPVGSPLSLECTVEGTSNPNLYWYRQAAGRGLQLLFYSVGIGQISSEVPQNLSASRPQDRQFILSSKKLLLSDSGFYLCAWSIPWTGGNLYEQYFGPGTRLTVT.

V and J are TRBV6-5 and TRBJ1-1; TRBD1 matches at 8 bases. Germline values: CDR1 MNHEY, CDR2 SVGAGI. The CDR3 sequence is 14 residues long. With 2 bases clipped from V and 7 bases from J, the junction kept 6 bases outside the gene matches. CDR3 loop: CASSYTRQGYEAFF. DNA of the CDR3: TGTGCCAGCAGTTACACGCGACAGGGGTATGAAGCTTTCTTT.

The rearrangement links TRBV29-1 to TRBJ2-2, with D perhaps matching TRBD1 (6 bases). The CDR3 length is 14 residues. Trimming removed 5 bases at V and 0 bases at J, with 10 bases between. Per germline, CDR1 SQVTM and CDR2 ANQGSEA. The CDR3 DNA reads as TGCAGCGTTCTGGGACACCCGAACACCGGGGAGCTGTTTTTT. This encodes CSVLGHPNTGELFF.

Here the CDR3 reads CASGQPIYNEQFF. For the CDR3, the DNA is TGTGCCAGCGGGCAGCCAATTTACAATGAGCAGTTCTTC. This rearrangement joins TRBV6-5 to TRBJ2-1, with D unresolved. The CDR3 spans 13 residues. The V and J ends lost 8 bases and 4 bases respectively, with 12 bases between them. Germline CDR1 reads MNHEY; CDR2 reads SVGAGI.

There are a few counts of this clone. This sequence joins TRBV2 and TRBJ1-5; D unresolved. Germline V gives CDR1 SNHLY, CDR2 FYNNEI. This CDR3 region has 13 residues. V lost 10 bases, J lost 4 bases, and 14 bases lay in between. For the CDR3, the DNA is TGTGCCAACTCCATTGACGGGAATCAGCCCCAGCATTTT. The encoded protein is CANSIDGNQPQHF.

Only a few counts were recorded for this clone. This rearrangement joins TRBV7-2 to TRBJ2-7; D may be TRBD2 (6 bases). The CDR3 covers 16 residues. V was shortened by 0 bases and J by 0 bases, with 12 bases between the two germline ends. CDR1 SGHTA and CDR2 FQGNSA come from the germline V gene. DNA of the CDR3: TGTGCCAGCAGCTTAGCGCGGGGCGGGGTCTCCTACGAGCAGTACTTC. As protein: CASSLARGGVSYEQYF. Variable domain in full (rest from reference TRBV7-2 and TRBJ2-7): GAGVSQSPSNKVTEKGKDVELRCDPISGHTALYWYRQSLGQGLEFLIYFQGNSAPDKSGLPSDRFSAERTGGSVSTLTIQRTQQEDSAVYLCASSLARGGVSYEQYFGPGTRLTVT.

V usage is TRBV6-5 and J usage is TRBJ2-7; D gene ambiguous. The CDR3 extends over 11 amino acids. From germline, CDR1 is MNHEY and CDR2 SVGAGI. The V gene lost 4 bases and the J gene lost 3 bases, with 4 bases spanning the gap. The CDR3 DNA reads as TGTGCCAGCAGTTTTAACTACGAGCAGTACTTC. Its translation: CASSFNYEQYF.

The gene calls are TRBV19 and TRBJ2-1; TRBD1 matches 9 bases. Germline CDR1 reads LNHDA; CDR2 reads SQIVND (reference sequence). CDR3 length equals 16 residues. Unmatched junction bases numbered 12, after V lost 5 bases and J lost 7 bases. The CDR3 DNA follows: TGTGCCAGTAGTTCTTCCGGGACAGGGATTGGGAATGAGCAGTTCTTC. This translates into CASSSSGTGIGNEQFF.

This chain connects TRBV29-1 to TRBJ2-7, with a tentative D call TRBD2 (5 bases). The germline gives CDR1 SQVTM, CDR2 ANQGSEA. CDR3 length: 12 residues. The ends were cut back, 4 bases at V and 2 bases at J, with 9 bases in the middle. The CDR3 coding sequence is TGCAGCGTTGGACTACAGACCTACGAGCAGTACTTC. Translating it yields CSVGLQTYEQYF.

Only one count was recorded for this clone. The genes are TRBV28 and TRBJ2-5, with 8 bases fitting TRBD2. This CDR3 spans 16 amino acids. The junction had 14 bases not matched to a gene; V was cut back by 6 bases and J by 5 bases. CDR1 is MDHEN and CDR2 is SYDVKM in the germline V gene. CDR3 protein: CASSLGIAGPRETQYF. CDR3 nucleotides: TGTGCCAGCAGCCTAGGGATAGCGGGGCCACGGGAGACCCAGTACTTC.

The chain links TRBV29-1 to TRBJ1-2; 9 nucleotides align to TRBD1. The V and J ends lost 6 bases and 5 bases, in that order; junction bases with no gene match: 1. The CDR3 runs 11 residues. The germline V gene has CDR1 SQVTM and CDR2 ANQGSEA. The CDR3 region is CSVGTGYGYTF. The CDR3 DNA sequence: TGCAGCGTCGGGACAGGGTATGGCTACACCTTC.

V gene TRBV6-1 combines with J gene TRBJ2-2; D remains unclear. Per germline, CDR1 MNHNS and CDR2 SASEGT. Trimming left V 1 base short and J 1 base short, with 4 bases between. This CDR3 spans 14 amino acids. The chain's CDR3 is CASSEGVNTGELFF. The CDR3 DNA reads as TGTGCCAGCAGTGAAGGAGTGAACACCGGGGAGCTGTTTTTT.

The chain employs TRBV5-4 and TRBJ2-1; TRBD2 agrees at 8 bases. The CDR3 has 19 amino acids. V was clipped by 1 base and J by 5 bases; unmatched bases: 17. The germline V gene has CDR1 SGHNT and CDR2 YYREEE (reference sequence). CDR3 amino acids: CASSLMGGRNSGKNNEQFF. Written as DNA, the CDR3 is TGTGCCAGCAGCTTGATGGGCGGGAGGAACTCGGGGAAAAACAATGAGCAGTTCTTC.

The rearrangement joins TRBV28 to TRBJ2-7, with 12 bases matching TRBD2. Germline-derived CDR1 and CDR2 are MDHEN and SYDVKM. The trim removed 6 bases at V and 5 bases at J, leaving 11 bases unmatched. The CDR3 has 16 residues. The CDR3 DNA follows: TGTGCCAGCAGACATACCTCTAGCGGGAGGGCCCACGAGCAGTACTTC. It yields the protein CASRHTSSGRAHEQYF.